The 21 T cell receptor beta chains given below trace back to one sample, sequenced in a study of cytomegalovirus exposure and HLA in healthy donors. 13 Jbeta primers and 60 Vbeta primers were used for the PCR. Produced via immunoSEQ multiplex PCR; TCRdb's table is partial and in-frame only. Of roughly 200,000 clones in the sample, 65% to 80% are singletons; the top ten hold roughly 4.5%. Sequencing input: PBMCs. Every receptor here comes from a woman aged 25 to 39 in good health and CMV-seropositive.

The DNA of the CDR3 is TGCGCCAGCAGTGCCGGGACAGGGTCTTTCGAAGCTTTCTTT. Translating it yields CASSAGTGSFEAFF. The chain has TRBV4-3 and TRBJ1-1, with 9 bases that match TRBD1. Looked up from germline, CDR1 is LGHNA and CDR2 is YSLEER. The CDR3 has 14 residues. J gave up 8 bases and V 6 bases, and 10 bases lay outside the gene matches.

The CDR3 region has the DNA TGCGCCAGCAGTTCTCACCCGGGGATGGTCGACACCGGGGAGCTGTTTTTT. The encoded protein is CASSSHPGMVDTGELFF. This chain joins TRBV5-1 and TRBJ2-2; D possibly corresponds to TRBD2 (5 bases). Germline lookup yields CDR1 SGHRS and CDR2 YFSETQ. The CDR3 extends over 17 amino acids. Trimming pared 5 bases from V and 3 bases from J, leaving 20 bases between.

The rearrangement joins TRBV7-8 to TRBJ1-1; 7 bases agree with TRBD1. The J segment lost 2 bases and the V segment lost 7 bases, leaving 4 bases of the junction unmatched. CDR1 is SGHVS and CDR2 is FQNEAQ in the germline V gene. The CDR3 spans 13 residues. DNA for the CDR3: TGTGCCAGCATCGGGACAGCAAACACTGAAGCTTTCTTT. Amino acid sequence: CASIGTANTEAFF.

V and J are TRBV5-5 and TRBJ2-7; D gene uncertain. The V end was cut by 0 bases, the J end by 1 base, with 8 bases between. Germline CDR1 SGHKS, CDR2 YYEKEE (reference sequence). The length of the CDR3 is 14 residues. DNA of the CDR3: TGTGCCAGCAGCTTGGGAGACTCTTCCTACGAGCAGTACTTC. It is translated as CASSLGDSSYEQYF.

The J gene is TRBJ1-4, the V gene TRBV4-3, with D maybe TRBD1 (5 bases). Trimming took 4 bases from V and 3 from J, leaving 21 bases between them. CDR1 and CDR2 (germline): LGHNA, YSLEER. CDR3 size: 18 residues. Written as DNA, the CDR3 is TGCGCCAGCAGCCCACTGGGACTTACTCTACCTCCTAATGAAAAACTGTTTTTT. The encoded protein is CASSPLGLTLPPNEKLFF.

The chain combines TRBV6-5 with TRBJ1-1; 8 bases match TRBD1. Germline assignment: CDR1 MNHEY and CDR2 SVGAGI. This CDR3 is 14 amino acids long. The V segment lost 2 bases and the J segment 1 base; nucleotides outside the gene matches: 0. The CDR3 DNA reads TGTGCCAGCAGTTACGGGACAGGGAACACTGAAGCTTTCTTT. This gives the protein CASSYGTGNTEAFF.

The chain is built from TRBV7-7 and TRBJ2-5; 9 bases align to TRBD2. V shed 4 bases and J 5 bases; nucleotides not matched to a gene: 8. CDR3 size: 15 residues. The germline gives CDR1 SSHAT, CDR2 FNYEAQ (reference sequence). CDR3 coding DNA: TGTGCCAGCAGCTCTATAGCGGGAGCCGGGGAGACCCAGTACTTC. This codes for CASSSIAGAGETQYF.

This clone was recorded once. V usage is TRBV6-1 and J usage is TRBJ1-1; D ambiguous. CDR3 length: 13 amino acids. CDR1 and CDR2 (germline): MNHNS, SASEGT. Trimming took off 10 bases at V and 0 bases at J, with 12 bases between the two ends. The CDR3 DNA follows: TGTGCCACGCAGATGTTCATGAACACTGAAGCTTTCTTT. It codes for CATQMFMNTEAFF.

The rearrangement uses TRBV10-2 and TRBJ2-3; TRBD2 might be the D (5 bases). The CDR3 spans 17 residues. V lost 6 bases and J 1 base, leaving 20 bases between the germline ends. Germline V gives CDR1 WSHSY, CDR2 SAAADI. The CDR3 nucleotides are TGCGCCAGCAGGGAGATGTCTGGGGAGACCCGCACAGATACGCAGTATTTT. It yields the protein CASREMSGETRTDTQYF.

This clone was found once. The chain has TRBV4-1 and TRBJ1-2, with TRBD1 matching 8 bases. This CDR3 region has 14 residues. J lost 8 bases, V lost 5 bases, and 10 bases had no gene match. Per the germline V gene, CDR1 is MGHRA and CDR2 is YSYEKL. The CDR3 coding sequence is TGCGCCAGCAGCGGAAGGGACAGGTCGTACGGCTACACCTTC. Protein: CASSGRDRSYGYTF.

The rearrangement uses TRBV27 and TRBJ1-4, with TRBD1 identical over 9 bases. Germline trimming cut 5 bases from V and 7 bases from J; bases unmatched to any gene: 2. Germline V gene sequence: CDR1 MNHEY, CDR2 SMNVEV (reference sequence). The CDR3 has 13 amino acids. CDR3 sequence (DNA): TGTGCCAGCAGTGGGACAGGGTCTGAAAAACTGTTTTTT. Its translation: CASSGTGSEKLFF.

The CDR3 DNA reads TGTGCCAGCAGCTTAGAATTTGACTCTAGCGGGGCCGGGGAGCTGTTTTTT. Its protein product is CASSLEFDSSGAGELFF. The chain links TRBV7-9 to TRBJ2-2; the match to TRBD2 covers 9 bases. This CDR3 spans 17 amino acids. The germline V gene has CDR1 SEHNR and CDR2 FQNEAQ (reference sequence). V shed 1 base, J shed 6 bases, and the junction held 9 bases outside the gene matches.

The chain carries TRBV4-2 and TRBJ2-3; 10 bases agree with TRBD2. The germline V gene encodes CDR1 LGHNA and CDR2 YNFKEQ. Trimming took 4 bases from V and 4 from J; bases not matched to a gene: 8. This CDR3 has 16 amino acids. The CDR3 nucleotides are TGTGCCAGCAGCCCCCTAAGAGCGGGGGGGCCAGATACGCAGTATTTT. This translates into CASSPLRAGGPDTQYF.

The V and J genes are TRBV10-3 and TRBJ1-3; 7 bases map to TRBD1. Germline loops: CDR1 ENHRY, CDR2 SYGVKD. The CDR3 runs to 18 residues. J gave up 0 bases and V 0 bases, and 8 bases lay outside the gene matches. The CDR3 spells CAISESIWGQSSGNTIYF. In DNA, the CDR3 is TGTGCCATCAGTGAGTCGATCTGGGGACAGTCCTCTGGAAACACCATATATTTT.

This rearrangement joins TRBV2 to TRBJ2-5, with a possible D match to TRBD1 (6 bases). The CDR3 contains 13 residues. Trimming stripped 3 bases from V and 9 bases from J, with 14 bases between. CDR1 is SNHLY, CDR2 FYNNEI, per germline. CDR3 DNA sequence: TGTGCCAGCAGTGAGGACAGTTCGGAGGCCCAGTACTTC. It translates to CASSEDSSEAQYF.

Concerning this clone itself: The DNA is left out, because the CDR3 cannot be placed on it with certainty; the CDR3 is given as TCRdb lists it. The CDR3 spells CATSRDVGPGTYF. The chain couples TRBV15 to TRBJ2-7; the table gives TRBD2 as D, unverified against the DNA. The germline CDR1 and CDR2 sequences are LNHNV and YYDKDF (reference sequence). The CDR3 spans 13 residues, counting both ends.

The genes are TRBV4-1 and TRBJ2-7, with a possible D match to TRBD2 (6 bases). Trimming took off 4 bases at V and 5 bases at J, with 9 bases between the two ends. CDR1 and CDR2 from the germline V gene are MGHRA and YSYEKL. The CDR3 runs to 12 residues. CDR3 DNA sequence: TGCGCCAGCAGCCTGGAGGGAGACGAGCAGTACTTC. This encodes CASSLEGDEQYF.

The chain joins TRBV19 to TRBJ1-4; D not resolved. The CDR3 is 14 amino acids. The germline V gene encodes CDR1 LNHDA and CDR2 SQIVND (reference sequence). Trimming shortened V by 3 bases and J by 7 bases, and 12 bases separated the two germline ends. The CDR3 DNA reads TGTGCCAGTAGTATCGATCTAAGAGGTGAAAAACTGTTTTTT. It specifies CASSIDLRGEKLFF. The complete variable domain, with remaining parts taken from reference TRBV19 and TRBJ1-4, reads DGGITQSPKYLFRKEGQNVTLSCEQNLNHDAMYWYRQDPGQGLRLIYYSQIVNDFQKGDIAEGYSVSREKKESFPLTVTSAQKNPTAFYLCASSIDLRGEKLFFGSGTQLSVL.

This chain joins TRBV7-2 and TRBJ2-1; 14 bases match TRBD2. V was clipped by 5 bases and J by 1 base; unmatched bases: 10. The CDR3 contains 19 residues. In germline, CDR1 is SGHTA, CDR2 FQGNSA. CDR3 nucleotide sequence: TGTGCCAGCAGCCGACTAGCGGGGGGGCTCCGGGGGTCCTACAATGAGCAGTTCTTC. Its translation is CASSRLAGGLRGSYNEQFF.

A few counts support this clone. V gene TRBV11-2 combines with J gene TRBJ2-7; TRBD1 matches 8 bases. The germline gives CDR1 SGHAT, CDR2 FQNNGV. J gave up 4 bases and V 6 bases, and 8 bases lay outside the gene matches. The CDR3 runs 14 residues. This chain's CDR3 is CASRDRASRYEQYF. CDR3 in DNA: TGTGCCAGCAGGGACAGGGCCAGTAGATACGAGCAGTACTTC.

The CDR3 region is CASSQVKGRELFF. CDR3 coding DNA: TGCGCCAGCAGCCAAGTAAAGGGGCGGGAGCTGTTTTTT. The chain uses TRBV4-3 and TRBJ2-2; TRBD1 might be the D (5 bases). CDR1 is LGHNA, CDR2 YSLEER, per germline. This CDR3 has 13 residues. Trimming took 1 base from V and 9 from J, leaving 9 bases between them.